This T cell receptor (beta chain) was captured in a study of spatial heterogeneity in lung cancer (dated by TCRdb to the late 2010s). Regarding the research as a whole: More beta-chain than alpha-chain transcripts were consistently detected, likely reflecting higher beta-chain transcript abundance. In the raw uncorrected reads, each unique combination of TCR and UMI appeared more than ten times on average. TCR alpha and beta repertoires were quantitatively compared across multiple tumor regions, matched nontumor lung and blood in non-small cell lung cancer. The study linked features of the TCR repertoire to counts of nonsynonymous mutations, which were determined by whole-exome sequencing of tumor tissue. Both alpha and beta chains were TCR-sequenced in approximately 200 tumor regions, roughly 70 matched nontumor lung samples and around 54 PBMC samples obtained at surgery. Points the paper makes about the study in general: Ubiquitous expanded tumor TCRs showed up in blood more often at tumor resection than at routine follow-up. Confirming at a functional level the hypothesis that regional TCRs recognize regional mutations was considered to require additional single-cell paired TCR alpha and beta sequencing.

The germline V gene encodes CDR1 MNHEY and CDR2 SVGEGT. The CDR3 runs 15 residues from the cysteine to the phenylalanine. Only CDR3 DNA remains: 45 bases, in frame from the first base. V is cut back by 8 bases and J by 8 bases, with 14 bases in the junction unmatched. Library generation was performed with 5' RACE. Reads for this sample came from a NextSeq 500. The TCR library protocol attached a unique molecular identifier to each TCR cDNA molecule to allow correction of PCR and sequencing errors. Per the source publication's procedure: Decombinator tools were used for TCR identification, UMI-based error correction and CDR3 extraction. Expanded TCRs were defined as those above a frequency of 2 per 1,000, corresponding to the top 1% of the tumor frequency distribution. Each repertoire was subsampled 100 times to 5,000 TCRs, after which Renyi diversity was computed with the R vegan package. To build CDR3 similarity networks, amino acid triplet string-kernel similarity was used, and CDR3s were connected when their pairwise similarity was above 0.82. Starting from the raw public reads, TCRdb applied fastp trimming at Q25, assembled clones with MiXCR and retained in-frame beta chains. Rows with one shared CDR3 protein collapse into an entry with the most common genes and DNA. The V and J calls were not made by the authors but by TCRdb's processing. A total of roughly 60,000 distinct CDR3 sequences appear in this sample, approximately 8% of them only once. The leading ten clones occupy around 16% of the sample.

This specimen's time point label, interpreted: sample taken at primary tumor resection. Whole RNA extracted from tumor and nontumor lung tissue, or from cryopreserved PBMC samples, was used for TCR sequencing without cell sorting. The donors were around 69 patients from the lung TRACERx cohort who had early-stage, untreated non-small cell lung cancer. A patient was chosen for TCR sequencing only when enough RNA was available from at least two tumor regions. This clonotype was picked up a small number of times. Its antigen target is currently unknown. Within one base of it there is no much larger clone, and no base qualities were kept.

This material consisted of PBMCs, taken at surgery. The receptor chain draws on TRBV6-2 or TRBV6-3 and TRBJ1-4, with 7 bases in between that match TRBD1. The sequence came from a female donor with early-stage non-small cell lung cancer. The nucleotide sequence reads as follows: TGTGCCAGCGGGCAACACAGGGACAGCGGGGAAAAACTGTTTTTT. This encodes CASGQHRDSGEKLFF.